This T cell receptor (beta chain) was obtained from a study of blood T cells in healthy people across ages. This clonotype was counted only a few times. Its antigen is undetermined. Trimming removed 8 bases from V and 4 bases from J; junction bases left unmatched: 10. Germline V CDR1 and CDR2: LGHDT, YNNKEL (reference sequence). The CDR3 is 14 residues long. General study findings and limits: The study found more naive CD4+ cells and higher diversity in long-lived than aged donors.

The use of a sample-barcoded 5' primer and a J-beta primer mix characterized a second PCR of about 6 to 11 cycles. TCRdb redid the calling of the 5' RACE reads with MiXCR, one entry per CDR3 protein. Among roughly 1,500,000 distinct CDR3 sequences listed, about 31% were seen once. This rearrangement joins TRBV3-1 to TRBJ2-5, with 7 bases matching TRBD2. This sequence originates from a woman in her twenties or thirties in good health. Sequenced input: blood. The CDR3 loop is CASCWGGEGETQYF. CDR3 sequence (DNA): TGTGCCAGCTGCTGGGGGGGGGAGGGAGAGACCCAGTACTTC.